The sequence of this TCR beta chain was determined in a study of blood T cells in healthy people across ages. A note on this clonotype: Its antigen is not known.

Broader study findings: Across the age range, TCR beta diversity per million T cells fell in a roughly linear way. Higher diversity and more naive CD4+ cells were features of long-lived donors, compared to aged donors.

Next came a second PCR, run for about 7 to 12 cycles, which used a sample-barcoded 5' primer along with a J-beta primer mix. MiXCR, applied by TCRdb to the 5' RACE reads, yields one record per CDR3 protein. This table holds under 800,000 distinct CDR3 sequences, 20% to 25% found once. In terms of origin and age, donors were healthy Caucasian individuals from Russia aged 6 to 90. Germline loops: CDR1 MNHNY, CDR2 SVGAGI (reference sequence). CDR3 length: 16 amino acids. Trimming removed 4 bases at V and 5 bases at J, with 18 bases between. Sequences were obtained from blood. This TCR came from a man aged 65 to 79 in good health. J is TRBJ2-1 and V is TRBV6-6; D possibly corresponds to TRBD2 (7 bases). The CDR3 DNA sequence: TGTGCCAGCAGTTCCCCGGGGGGCAGGGGCGACAATGAGCAGTTCTTC. Its translation is CASSSPGGRGDNEQFF.